The present entry profiles one TCR beta chain with its context. The intended depth for sequencing was 1 in 200,000 to 1 in 1 million T cells. Only in-frame clones appear in the TCRdb table, and some are missing; sequencing was by immunoSEQ multiplex PCR. This table holds 140,000 to 150,000 clones, 75% to 80% found once. The data originate from a study of cytotoxic CD8 clonotypes in ibrutinib-treated CLL. This clonotype was obtained from a human donor with chronic lymphocytic leukemia. Source: PBMCs, taken after 24 months of ibrutinib treatment.

DNA for the CDR3: TGTGCCAGCAGCCGAACAGGGATGGACACAGATACGCAGTATTTT. Its protein is CASSRTGMDTDTQYF. The chain employs TRBV2 and TRBJ2-3, with a weak D call TRBD1 (6 bases). Deletions cut 6 bases from V and 2 bases from J, with 15 bases between. CDR3 size: 15 residues. Germline loops: CDR1 SNHLY, CDR2 FYNNEI.